The 24 T cell receptor beta chains listed next were all sequenced from one sample in a study of shared T cell receptors in the human thymus. The assay was immunoSEQ multiplex PCR, and TCRdb's table has in-frame clones only and misses some. The sample has about 660,000 clones, roughly 88% seen once. In addition, the sample was reused for a study of human thymus T cells.

The sequenced sample consisted of thymocytes. The receptor set was obtained from a boy less than two years old with a congenital heart defect.

The J gene is TRBJ2-2, the V gene TRBV7-8; TRBD2 aligns across 12 bases. The length of the CDR3 is 19 residues. The V segment lost 4 bases and the J segment 1 base; nucleotides outside the gene matches: 10. The V gene's germline CDR1 is SGHVS and CDR2 FQNEAQ. In DNA, the CDR3 is TGTGCCAGCAGCTCGAACAGGGGACTAGCGGGTTGGAACACCGGGGAGCTGTTTTTT. Protein product: CASSSNRGLAGWNTGELFF.

This chain joins TRBV6-1 and TRBJ2-2; 11 positions agree with TRBD2. The CDR3 extends over 19 amino acids. Germline V gene sequence: CDR1 MNHNS, CDR2 SASEGT. J gave up 1 base and V 4 bases, and 11 bases lay outside the gene matches. CDR3 DNA sequence: TGTGCCAGCAGTGCACATGCACGACTAGCGGGATGGAACACCGGGGAGCTGTTTTTT. Translation gives CASSAHARLAGWNTGELFF.

The chain combines TRBV10-3 with TRBJ2-3; the match to TRBD2 covers 12 bases. J lost 4 bases, V lost 3 bases, and 5 bases had no gene match. CDR3 size: 16 residues. Germline loops: CDR1 ENHRY, CDR2 SYGVKD. The CDR3 spells CAISDVLAGGSDTQYF. CDR3 nucleotide sequence: TGTGCCATCAGTGATGTACTAGCGGGAGGTTCAGATACGCAGTATTTT.

This clone was detected only a few times. The J gene is TRBJ1-4, the V gene TRBV27; 7 positions match TRBD1. CDR3 length equals 15 residues. V was pared by 8 bases and J by 7 bases, with 13 bases of the junction left unmatched. The germline gives CDR1 MNHEY, CDR2 SMNVEV (reference sequence). The CDR3, as DNA: TGTGCCAGCGGCCAAACCGGGACAGCGACTGAAAAACTGTTTTTT. Residues: CASGQTGTATEKLFF.

The chain recombines TRBV4-3 with TRBJ2-7, with 9 bases aligning to TRBD2. CDR3 length equals 16 residues. Trimming took 0 bases from V and 2 from J; bases not matched to a gene: 5. Germline assignment: CDR1 LGHNA and CDR2 YSLEER. As DNA, the CDR3 is TGCGCCAGCAGCCAAGATTCTAGCGGGACCCCCTACGAGCAGTACTTC. Translated, it gives CASSQDSSGTPYEQYF.

The chain carries TRBV6-4 and TRBJ2-1, with 15 bases identical to TRBD2. CDR1 and CDR2 (germline): MRHNA, SNTAGT. CDR3 length: 15 amino acids. Losses at the gene ends were 3 bases for V and 10 bases for J; bases not matched to a gene: 4. CDR3 nucleotide sequence: TGTGCCAGCAGTGAAGAGGGACTAGCGGGAGGAGAGCAGTTCTTC. This encodes CASSEEGLAGGEQFF.

V is TRBV2 and J is TRBJ1-4; D gene ambiguous. The CDR3 runs to 14 residues. Trimming removed 6 bases from V and 0 bases from J, with 8 bases in between. Germline CDR1 SNHLY, CDR2 FYNNEI. The DNA for the CDR3 is TGTGCCAGCAGCAGACTAACAACTAATGAAAAACTGTTTTTT. It codes for CASSRLTTNEKLFF.

CDR3 region: CASSPGLAGGSTEQYF. DNA for the CDR3: TGTGCCAGCAGTCCGGGACTAGCGGGAGGGAGCACCGAGCAGTACTTC. This chain joins TRBV27 and TRBJ2-7; 16 bases are shared with TRBD2. In germline, CDR1 is MNHEY, CDR2 SMNVEV (reference sequence). This CDR3 is 16 amino acids long. Trimming cost V 5 bases and J 6 bases; bases outside gene matches: 7.

The count of this clone is one. The chain has TRBV19 and TRBJ2-1; TRBD2 matches at 10 bases. Germline trimming cut 2 bases from V and 3 bases from J; bases unmatched to any gene: 10. The CDR3 extends over 18 amino acids. Per germline, CDR1 LNHDA and CDR2 SQIVND (reference sequence). The CDR3: CASSIKEQGLAVYNEQFF. The CDR3 nucleotides are TGTGCCAGTAGTATAAAAGAACAAGGACTAGCGGTCTACAATGAGCAGTTCTTC.

The chain carries TRBV5-1 and TRBJ2-1; TRBD2 matches 7 bases. V was clipped by 6 bases and J by 0 bases; unmatched bases: 15. This CDR3 comprises 18 residues. Per the germline V gene, CDR1 is SGHRS and CDR2 is YFSETQ. In DNA, the CDR3 is TGCGCCAGCACCCATCCCCCTCAAGCGGGGAGCTCCTACAATGAGCAGTTCTTC. Encoded protein: CASTHPPQAGSSYNEQFF. Full variable domain (missing parts from reference TRBV5-1 and TRBJ2-1): KAGVTQTPRYLIKTRGQQVTLSCSPISGHRSVSWYQQTPGQGLQFLFEYFSETQRNKGNFPGRFSGRQFSNSRSEMNVSTLELGDSALYLCASTHPPQAGSSYNEQFFGPGTRLTVL.

This clone was recorded a few times. The chain employs TRBV25-1 and TRBJ2-3, with TRBD2 as a possible D gene (6 bases). Germline V CDR1 and CDR2: MGHDK, SYGVNS. The CDR3 length is 14 residues. V lost 4 bases, J lost 4 bases, and 12 bases lay in between. The CDR3 sequence: CASSASRRADTQYF. CDR3 sequence (DNA): TGTGCCAGCAGTGCCTCGCGGAGGGCAGATACGCAGTATTTT.

The chain joins TRBV19 to TRBJ1-2; 7 bases line up with TRBD1. Germline CDR1 reads LNHDA; CDR2 reads SQIVND (reference sequence). V lost 6 bases to trimming and J lost 4 bases; unmatched junction nucleotides: 11. The CDR3 contains 15 residues. The CDR3 DNA reads TGTGCCAGTAGCAAAGGGGGCAGGGACGTCTATGGCTACACCTTC. This translates into CASSKGGRDVYGYTF.

The chain is built from TRBV6-1 and TRBJ2-1; the D gene is possibly TRBD2 (5 bases). The V and J ends lost 7 bases and 8 bases respectively, with 18 bases between them. This CDR3 has 14 amino acids. From germline, CDR1 is MNHNS and CDR2 SASEGT. The CDR3 here is CASNLLGKGDEQFF. In DNA form, the CDR3 reads TGTGCCAGCAACCTACTAGGAAAGGGCGATGAGCAGTTCTTC.

The CDR3 DNA reads TGTGCCAGCAGTTATACCGGACGGAGGATTTACGAGCAGTACTTC. Amino acids: CASSYTGRRIYEQYF. The genes are TRBV6-6 and TRBJ2-7; D possibly corresponds to TRBD2 (5 bases). The CDR3 contains 15 residues. V lost 3 bases to trimming and J lost 4 bases, with 16 bases between them. CDR1 and CDR2 from the germline V gene are MNHNY and SVGAGI (reference sequence).

This clone was found once. The chain carries TRBV30 and TRBJ2-7; D possibly corresponds to TRBD1 (5 bases). V was trimmed by 3 bases and J by 9 bases, leaving 21 bases between them. The CDR3 spans 14 residues. Germline values: CDR1 GTSNPN, CDR2 SVGIG (reference sequence). DNA of the CDR3: TGTGCCTGGAGCGAGGTGGACCCCATGCAGGGGCAGTACTTC. Encoded protein: CAWSEVDPMQGQYF.

The rearrangement joins TRBV9 to TRBJ2-5, with 8 bases identical to TRBD1. Germline V gives CDR1 SGDLS, CDR2 YYNGEE. The V gene end was trimmed by 1 base and the J gene end by 6 bases; junction bases not matched to a gene: 8. This CDR3 comprises 15 residues. This CDR3 is CASSVRQGRWQTQYF. The CDR3, as DNA: TGTGCCAGCAGCGTACGACAGGGGAGGTGGCAGACCCAGTACTTC. Using reference TRBV9 and TRBJ2-5 for the parts outside the CDR3, the full variable domain is DSGVTQTPKHLITATGQRVTLRCSPRSGDLSVYWYQQSLDQGLQFLIQYYNGEERAKGNILERFSAQQFPDLHSELNLSSLELGDSALYFCASSVRQGRWQTQYFGPGTRLLVL.

The chain employs TRBV19 and TRBJ2-7, with a weak D call TRBD1 (6 bases). Germline V gene lookup returns CDR1 LNHDA and CDR2 SQIVND (reference sequence). The CDR3 contains 14 residues. V was trimmed by 5 bases and J by 2 bases, leaving 13 bases between them. The CDR3 DNA is TGTGCCAGTAGTTTTGGGGACACCCCCTACGAGCAGTACTTC. It yields the protein CASSFGDTPYEQYF.

This rearrangement joins TRBV15 to TRBJ2-5; 10 bases fit TRBD2. CDR1 and CDR2 from the germline V gene are LNHNV and YYDKDF (reference sequence). V trimming: 0 bases; J trimming: 5 bases; junction bases outside the gene matches: 6. The CDR3 loop spans 16 amino acids. The CDR3: CATSREASGSRETQYF. The CDR3, as DNA: TGTGCCACCAGCAGAGAAGCTAGCGGGAGTCGGGAGACCCAGTACTTC. The whole variable domain, filled in from reference TRBV15 and TRBJ2-5, reads DAMVIQNPRYQVTQFGKPVTLSCSQTLNHNVMYWYQQKSSQAPKLLFHYYDKDFNNEADTPDNFQSRRPNTSFCFLDIRSPGLGDTAMYLCATSREASGSRETQYFGPGTRLLVL.

This clone was counted once. V usage is TRBV29-1 and J usage is TRBJ2-5, with a weak D call TRBD2 (7 bases). The ends were cut back, 1 base at V and 4 bases at J, with 16 bases in the middle. Germline V gives CDR1 SQVTM, CDR2 ANQGSEA. The CDR3 is made up of 15 amino acids. The CDR3 spells CSVEGGEGGRETQYF. CDR3 coding DNA: TGCAGCGTTGAAGGGGGGGAGGGGGGACGAGAGACCCAGTACTTC.

The chain couples TRBV28 to TRBJ2-3; weak D call: TRBD1 (7 bases). The germline V gene has CDR1 MDHEN and CDR2 SYDVKM. V dropped 3 bases and J dropped 4 bases, with 14 bases sitting between them. This CDR3 is built from 15 residues. This CDR3 is CASSLAGGGADTQYF. CDR3 sequence (DNA): TGTGCCAGCAGTTTGGCAGGGGGAGGTGCAGATACGCAGTATTTT.

The chain couples TRBV9 to TRBJ1-5, with no clear D. The V end lost 0 bases, the J end lost 3 bases, and 10 bases lay between the germline ends. Per germline, CDR1 SGDLS and CDR2 YYNGEE. The CDR3 is 15 residues long. The CDR3 nucleotides read TGTGCCAGCAGCGTAGTACCAGATCCCAATCAGCCCCAGCATTTT. This sequence encodes CASSVVPDPNQPQHF.

The J gene is TRBJ2-2, the V gene TRBV15, with D perhaps TRBD2 (6 bases). V lost 11 bases and J lost 4, with 17 bases in between. Germline V gene sequence: CDR1 LNHNV, CDR2 YYDKDF (reference sequence). CDR3 length: 14 residues. In DNA form, the CDR3 reads TGTGCCGCGGCGGACGGGGGAGGCACCGGGGAGCTGTTTTTT. It translates to CAAADGGGTGELFF.

The chain joins TRBV6-5 to TRBJ2-5; D not certain. The V gene's germline CDR1 is MNHEY and CDR2 SVGAGI. The length of the CDR3 is 14 residues. V gave up 2 bases and J gave up 4 bases, with 11 bases separating them. The CDR3 nucleotides are TGTGCCAGCAGTTACAATGAGTCCGGAGAGACCCAGTACTTC. Its translation: CASSYNESGETQYF.

The chain combines TRBV4-2 with TRBJ2-7; TRBD2 agrees at 9 bases. The CDR3 runs 16 residues. The trim removed 1 base at V and 4 bases at J, leaving 8 bases unmatched. Germline-derived CDR1 and CDR2 are LGHNA and YNFKEQ. Here the CDR3 DNA reads TGTGCCAGCAGCCAAGGGCAGTCGGCGGGAGGGTACGAGCAGTACTTC. This sequence encodes CASSQGQSAGGYEQYF.